This TCR beta chain was captured in a study of blood T cell repertoires in COVID-19 (dated by TCRdb to 2018 to 2021). Broadly, across the study: Samples from collaborators originated in the United States, Italy and Spain and spanned both the acute and convalescent phases of COVID-19. Samples were obtained from the ongoing ImmuneRACE study (first 160 participants) and from about 1,300 subjects provided by 6 global collaborators. The sample metadata nearly always contained a de-identified subject ID, COVID-19 status, age in years and sex. The dataset comprised deeply sampled blood TCRbeta repertoires from subjects exposed to, actively infected with, or recovered from COVID-19. The material from the prospective study consisted of cDNA or gDNA derived from T cells, B-cell-depleted T cells, or PBMCs. The repertoires were released in a freely available public database meant as a resource for research on the immune response to SARS-CoV-2. Where HLA class I and class II types were available, the types were taken from metadata supplied by the sample provider, not from assay-based typing.

With respect to this clone: The target of this receptor is not known. Per-nucleotide qualities are absent, and no much larger clonotype sits a single base away.

From V the trimming removes 6 bases and from J it removes 3 bases, while the gene matches leave 8 bases of the junction unaccounted for. The cysteine opens and the phenylalanine closes a CDR3 of 16 amino acids. Just CDR3 DNA is preserved here, 48 bases in frame from base 1. The germline V gene provides CDR1 MNHEY and CDR2 SVGEGT. One collaborating source in Seattle enrolled patients while the patients were actively infected and followed the patients over time throughout the course of disease. Whole blood was collected in K2EDTA tubes by collaborating institutions according to the institutions' own protocols. For TCRbeta analysis, collaborators shipped samples in one of three forms: frozen whole blood, isolated PBMCs, or DNA extracted from either of those sample types. TCRbeta CDR3 regions were amplified from genomic DNA using the immunoSEQ Assay, a bias-controlled multiplex PCR. The study's own analysis went as follows. Nucleated cell counts per sample were estimated from amplification of reference gene primers within the assay. Sequence reads were collapsed and filtered to measure the absolute abundance of every unique TCRbeta CDR3 rearrangement. For each sample, productive Simpson clonality was calculated as the square root of Simpson's diversity index across productive rearrangements. The clones in this table, taken by TCRdb from immuneACCESS, are in-frame only. Not every clone is retained; where verified, under half of the shortfall comes from an unresolved V gene, and the cause of the rest is unknown. V and J calls and clone size are given by that table; D and trimming were obtained from the DNA. The sample table records around 150,000 clones; 92% of these occur just once. The biggest ten clones account for more than 4.5% of the sample.

Overall results and qualifications from the work: Clinical and demographic metadata were provided uncurated, with the amount varying by source and participant.

The clonotype comes from a man aged 25-45 years with COVID-19, enrolled during active disease. The specimen was peripheral blood. Here the chain combines TRBV6-2 or TRBV6-3 and TRBJ2-2, and 9 junction bases match TRBD1. The CDR3 protein: CASSRSRTGDTGELFF. The DNA sequence is as follows: TGTGCCAGCAGCCGATCCCGGACAGGGGACACCGGGGAGCTGTTTTTT.